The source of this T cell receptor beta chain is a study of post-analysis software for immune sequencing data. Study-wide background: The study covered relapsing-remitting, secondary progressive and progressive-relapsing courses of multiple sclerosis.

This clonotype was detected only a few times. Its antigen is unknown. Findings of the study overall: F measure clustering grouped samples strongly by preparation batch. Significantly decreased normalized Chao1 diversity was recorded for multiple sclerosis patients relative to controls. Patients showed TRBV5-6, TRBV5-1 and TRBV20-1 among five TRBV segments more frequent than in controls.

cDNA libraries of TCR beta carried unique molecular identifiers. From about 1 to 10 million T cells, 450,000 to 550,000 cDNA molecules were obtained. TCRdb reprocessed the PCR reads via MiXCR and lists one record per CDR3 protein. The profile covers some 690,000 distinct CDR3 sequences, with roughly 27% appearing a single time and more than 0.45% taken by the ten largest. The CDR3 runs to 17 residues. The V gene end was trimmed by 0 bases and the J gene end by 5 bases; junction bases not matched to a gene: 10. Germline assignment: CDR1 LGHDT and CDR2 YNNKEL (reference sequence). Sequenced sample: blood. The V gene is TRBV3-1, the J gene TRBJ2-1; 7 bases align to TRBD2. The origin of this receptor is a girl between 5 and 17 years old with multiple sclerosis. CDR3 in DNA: TGTGCCAGCAGCCAAGATCTGGCTAGCGGAATGAACAATGAGCAGTTCTTC. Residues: CASSQDLASGMNNEQFF.